The 3 T cell receptor beta chains reported below all come from one sample, sequenced in a study of breast tumors, draining lymph nodes, adjacent tissues. From the multiplex PCR reads, TCRdb called clonotypes with MiXCR, one entry per CDR3 protein. Altogether some 100,000 distinct CDR3 sequences are present, approximately 21% being singletons, with the ten largest covering roughly 1.2%. The lymph nodes were axillary draining lymph nodes from breast cancer patients. Sequencing was carried out using axillary lymph node tissue. These TCRs come from a female donor with breast cancer. Some clones in this sample may be carry-over from other donors' samples.

For this clonotype: This may arise from a read error, as a much more abundant clone is one base away. The chain recombines TRBV27 with TRBJ2-3; D possibly matches TRBD1 or TRBD2 (6 bases each). Germline V gene sequence: CDR1 MNHEY, CDR2 SMNVEV (reference sequence). The CDR3 covers 15 residues. V was pared by 0 bases and J by 7 bases, with 14 bases between. The CDR3 coding sequence is TGTGCCAGCAGTTTATCAAGGGGGGTGGCAAATACGCAGTATTTT. Its translation: CASSLSRGVANTQYF.

This clonotype was recorded a few times. This chain connects TRBV3-1 to TRBJ2-4; no clear D gene. The CDR3 sequence is 15 residues long. Trimming pared 5 bases from V and 0 bases from J, leaving 11 bases between. Germline CDR1 reads LGHDT; CDR2 reads YNNKEL (reference sequence). Here the CDR3 reads CASSWVIGAKNIQYF. CDR3 DNA: TGTGCCAGCAGCTGGGTCATCGGAGCCAAAAACATTCAGTACTTC.

This clonotype occurred many times. The gene calls are TRBV5-1 and TRBJ2-5; D is perhaps TRBD1 (6 bases). From germline, CDR1 is SGHRS and CDR2 YFSETQ. The V and J ends lost 8 bases and 1 base respectively, with 18 bases between them. This CDR3 comprises 15 residues. CDR3 bases: TGCGCCAGTGGCAATCGACAGGACTCCCAAGAGACCCAGTACTTC. This codes for CASGNRQDSQETQYF. Full variable domain (rest looked up from reference TRBV5-1 and TRBJ2-5): KAGVTQTPRYLIKTRGQQVTLSCSPISGHRSVSWYQQTPGQGLQFLFEYFSETQRNKGNFPGRFSGRQFSNSRSEMNVSTLELGDSALYLCASGNRQDSQETQYFGPGTRLLVL.